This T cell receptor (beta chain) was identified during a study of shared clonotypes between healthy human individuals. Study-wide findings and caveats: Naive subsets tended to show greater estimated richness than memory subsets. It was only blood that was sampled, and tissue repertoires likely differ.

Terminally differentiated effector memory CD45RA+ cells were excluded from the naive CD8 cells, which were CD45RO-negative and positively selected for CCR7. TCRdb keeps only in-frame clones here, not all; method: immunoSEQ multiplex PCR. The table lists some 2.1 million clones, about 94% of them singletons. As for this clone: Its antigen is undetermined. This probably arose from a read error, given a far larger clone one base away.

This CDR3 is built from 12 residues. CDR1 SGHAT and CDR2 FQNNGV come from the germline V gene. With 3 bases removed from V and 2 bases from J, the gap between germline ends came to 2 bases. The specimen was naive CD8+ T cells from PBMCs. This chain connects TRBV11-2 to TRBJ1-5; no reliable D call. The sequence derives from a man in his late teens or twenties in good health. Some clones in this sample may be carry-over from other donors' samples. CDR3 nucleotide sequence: TGTGCCAGCAGCTTCGGCAATCAGCCCCAGCATTTT. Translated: CASSFGNQPQHF.